This T cell receptor beta chain is from a study of shared clonotypes between healthy human individuals. Study summary: Aged between 18 and 49, the donors were two women and a few men. A donor's plate count was three for CD4 naive and three for CD4 memory; CD8 naive had two and CD8 memory one.

Concerning this clone: Antigen specificity is unknown.

Findings and caveats of the study: Enrolling few donors narrowed the genetic and exposure-history diversity that was represented.

The repertoire was sequenced with immunoSEQ multiplex PCR; TCRdb's copy has only in-frame clones and lacks some. The sample lists over a million clones; around 75% were seen once. Sequenced sample: memory CD4+ T cells sorted from blood. Described subset: CD45RA-negative fraction. The sequence was collected from a man aged 18 to 29 in good health.

The CDR3 DNA is TGTGCCATCAACGGACAGGGGAACACCGGGGAGCTGTTTTTT. Its protein is CAINGQGNTGELFF. V usage is TRBV10-3 and J usage is TRBJ2-2; 8 bases align to TRBD1. After removal of 7 bases from V and 1 base from J, the junction contained 2 bases not matched to a gene. Germline V CDR1 and CDR2: ENHRY, SYGVKD. The CDR3 covers 14 residues.